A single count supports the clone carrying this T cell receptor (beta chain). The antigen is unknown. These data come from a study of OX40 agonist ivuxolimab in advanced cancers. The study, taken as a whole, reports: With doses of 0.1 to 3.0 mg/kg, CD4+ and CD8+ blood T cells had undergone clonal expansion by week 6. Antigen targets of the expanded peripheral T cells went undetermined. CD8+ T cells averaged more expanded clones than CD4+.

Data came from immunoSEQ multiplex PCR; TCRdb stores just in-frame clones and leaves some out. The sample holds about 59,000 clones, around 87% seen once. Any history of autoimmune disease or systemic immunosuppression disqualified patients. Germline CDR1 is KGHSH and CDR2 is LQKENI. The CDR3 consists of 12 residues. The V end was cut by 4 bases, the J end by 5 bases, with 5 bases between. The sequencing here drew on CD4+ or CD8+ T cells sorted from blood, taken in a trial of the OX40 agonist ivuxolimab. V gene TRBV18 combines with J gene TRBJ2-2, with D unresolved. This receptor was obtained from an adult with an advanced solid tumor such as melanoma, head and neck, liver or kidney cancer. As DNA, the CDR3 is TGTGCCAGCTCACTCGAAACCGGGGAGCTGTTTTTT. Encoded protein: CASSLETGELFF. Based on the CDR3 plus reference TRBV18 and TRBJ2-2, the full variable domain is NAGVMQNPRHLVRRRGQEARLRCSPMKGHSHVYWYRQLPEEGLKFMVYLQKENIIDESGMPKERFSAEFPKEGPSILRIQQVVRGDSAAYFCASSLETGELFFGEGSRLTVL.